Below are 26 T cell receptor beta chains sequenced from a single sample in a study of T cell repertoires in cytomegalovirus infection. Their antigens are not known. TCRdb analysed the reads with MiXCR anew, one entry per CDR3 protein. The repertoire consists of hundreds of thousands of distinct CDR3 sequences, with roughly 31% occurring once and the leading ten covering roughly 13%. This material consisted of cultured CD8+ T cells from PBMCs, taken from culture after CMV antigen stimulation. These receptors were collected from a human donor in good health (CMV status not recorded). Some clones in this sample may be carry-over from other donors' samples.

This clonotype was seen many times. The V gene is TRBV7-9, the J gene TRBJ2-6, with D maybe TRBD2 (5 bases). CDR1 and CDR2 (germline): SEHNR, FQNEAQ (reference sequence). This CDR3 is built from 15 residues. V lost 4 bases and J lost 1, with 8 bases in between. CDR3 sequence (DNA): TGTGCCAGCAGCTCAGAGGGATCTGGGGCCAACGTCCTGACTTTC. It specifies CASSSEGSGANVLTF.

CDR3 nucleotide sequence: TGCAGTGCTAGAGATACATGGAGTTCTACTGAAGCTTTCTTT. This codes for CSARDTWSSTEAFF. The rearrangement joins TRBV20-1 to TRBJ1-1; D unresolved. Germline CDR1 and CDR2: DFQATT and SNEGSKA (reference sequence). The CDR3 runs to 14 residues. Trimming left V 0 bases short and J 5 bases short, with 13 bases between.

The V call is TRBV9, the J call TRBJ1-1, with 9 bases lining up with TRBD1. Germline assignment: CDR1 SGDLS and CDR2 YYNGEE. The CDR3 has 16 amino acids. Trimming at V came to 2 bases and at J to 3 bases, leaving 8 bases not matched to a gene. CDR3 nucleotides: TGTGCCAGCAGCGTCGGATACCGGGACAGGGACACTGAAGCTTTCTTT. Amino acid sequence: CASSVGYRDRDTEAFF.

This clonotype was picked up many times. The gene calls are TRBV28 and TRBJ2-1, with D possibly matching TRBD1 (6 bases). Germline assignment: CDR1 MDHEN and CDR2 SYDVKM. V was pared by 5 bases and J by 1 base, with 12 bases between. The CDR3 loop spans 15 amino acids. The CDR3: CASSRTATSYNEQFF. The CDR3 nucleotides read TGTGCCAGCAGTCGGACAGCTACTTCCTACAATGAGCAGTTCTTC.

This clonotype was recorded at least ten times. The chain is built from TRBV7-2 and TRBJ2-3; 7 bases map to TRBD1. J gave up 2 bases and V 5 bases, and 7 bases lay outside the gene matches. The CDR3 covers 15 residues. Germline values: CDR1 SGHTA, CDR2 FQGNSA. The CDR3 reads CASSTGTAYTDTQYF. The CDR3 DNA sequence: TGTGCCAGCAGCACTGGGACAGCGTACACAGATACGCAGTATTTT.

This chain joins TRBV14 and TRBJ1-1; no clear D. The CDR3 covers 14 residues. Germline V CDR1 and CDR2: SGHDN, FVKESK. Trimming took off 4 bases at V and 4 bases at J, with 13 bases between the two ends. The CDR3 region is CASSRSRAGTEAFF. Here the CDR3 DNA reads TGTGCCAGCAGCCGATCACGTGCGGGCACTGAAGCTTTCTTT.

This clonotype was counted only a few times. The chain has TRBV6-1 and TRBJ1-1, with D hard to call. V dropped 9 bases and J dropped 3 bases, with 14 bases sitting between them. From germline, CDR1 is MNHNS and CDR2 SASEGT. This CDR3 has 13 amino acids. As DNA, the CDR3 is TGTGCCAGTAGACCTTTGGTGGACACTGAAGCTTTCTTT. It specifies CASRPLVDTEAFF.

The rearrangement joins TRBV12-5 to TRBJ2-2, with D perhaps assigned TRBD1 or TRBD2 (6 bases each). The CDR3 has 15 amino acids. Looked up from germline, CDR1 is LGHNT and CDR2 is FRNRAP. V shed 6 bases and J shed 2 bases, with 13 bases lying between them. The CDR3 DNA reads as TGTGCTAGTGGGGAGGGACACCGAAACACCGGGGAGCTGTTTTTT. Translating it yields CASGEGHRNTGELFF.

A few counts support this clonotype. V usage is TRBV19 and J usage is TRBJ1-5; D remains unclear. V lost 3 bases to trimming and J lost 1 base, with 10 bases between them. There are 15 residues in the CDR3. The germline CDR1 and CDR2 sequences are LNHDA and SQIVND (reference sequence). In nucleotides, the CDR3 is TGTGCCAGTAGTATGCAGGTTGGAAGCAATCAGCCCCAGCATTTT. Its protein product is CASSMQVGSNQPQHF.

This clonotype was detected many times. The chain carries TRBV5-1 and TRBJ1-5; D remains ambiguous. CDR1 and CDR2 (germline): SGHRS, YFSETQ. There are 13 residues in the CDR3. V was pared by 2 bases and J by 2 bases, with 5 bases between. CDR3 sequence reads: CASSFEGNQPQHF. The CDR3 nucleotides read TGCGCCAGCAGCTTCGAGGGCAATCAGCCCCAGCATTTT.

Many counts were recorded for this clonotype. The chain employs TRBV7-2 and TRBJ1-6, with 7 positions matching TRBD1. This CDR3 is built from 16 residues. The trim removed 1 base at V and 4 bases at J, leaving 4 bases unmatched. Germline V lookup: CDR1 SGHTA, CDR2 FQGNSA. Here the CDR3 reads CASSLDRGLYNSPLHF. Written as DNA, the CDR3 is TGTGCCAGCAGCTTAGACAGGGGCTTATATAATTCACCCCTCCACTTT.

V gene TRBV5-4 combines with J gene TRBJ1-2; D may be TRBD1 (5 bases). The germline gives CDR1 SGHNT, CDR2 YYREEE (reference sequence). V was clipped by 3 bases and J by 8 bases, with 11 bases between them. The CDR3 covers 12 residues. The CDR3 bases are TGTGCCAGCAGCTCCGGGGCACGGGGCTACACCTTC. Its protein product is CASSSGARGYTF.

The rearrangement joins TRBV27 to TRBJ2-7; 9 bases are shared with TRBD1. Per germline, CDR1 MNHEY and CDR2 SMNVEV (reference sequence). The CDR3 covers 14 residues. The J segment lost 5 bases and the V segment lost 6 bases, leaving 8 bases of the junction unmatched. The CDR3 is CASSPGQGVNEQYF. CDR3 sequence (DNA): TGTGCCAGCAGCCCGGGACAGGGTGTGAACGAGCAGTACTTC.

This clonotype was observed a few times. This chain links TRBV4-1 with TRBJ1-1; D gene uncertain. CDR1 and CDR2 (germline): MGHRA, YSYEKL. Trimming removed 2 bases from V and 1 base from J, with 8 bases in between. This CDR3 is 14 amino acids long. This CDR3 reads CASSQTERNTEAFF. DNA of the CDR3: TGCGCCAGCAGCCAAACGGAGAGGAACACTGAAGCTTTCTTT.

This clonotype was seen a few times. The gene calls are TRBV6-6 and TRBJ2-2, with a tentative D call TRBD1 (5 bases). V shed 5 bases and J shed 6 bases, with 10 bases lying between them. This CDR3 spans 13 amino acids. CDR1 is MNHNY and CDR2 is SVGAGI in the germline V gene (reference sequence). The CDR3, as DNA: TGTGCCAGCAGTCCAGGGCTCGCCGGGGAGCTGTTTTTT. Translation gives CASSPGLAGELFF.

Many counts were recorded for this clonotype. This chain links TRBV12-3 or TRBV12-4 with TRBJ2-1; possible D gene TRBD1, 5 bases. This CDR3 contains 14 residues. V was cut by 1 base and J by 4 bases, with 8 bases left in between. CDR3 sequence (DNA): TGTGCCAGCAGTTTAGGGACACTTTACAATGAGCAGTTCTTC. Translation: CASSLGTLYNEQFF.

V gene TRBV12-3 or TRBV12-4 combines with J gene TRBJ2-5, with D perhaps TRBD2 (5 bases). V was clipped by 2 bases and J by 5 bases, with 9 bases between them. The CDR3 is 13 amino acids. The CDR3 region has the DNA TGTGCCAGCAGTTTATCGGGATGGGAGACCCAGTACTTC. This encodes CASSLSGWETQYF.

The chain couples TRBV9 to TRBJ2-3; D call uncertain. Deletions cut 3 bases from V and 1 base from J, with 12 bases between. This CDR3 is built from 15 residues. Germline lookup yields CDR1 SGDLS and CDR2 YYNGEE. CDR3 residues: CASSAPPGGTDTQYF. The CDR3 DNA sequence: TGTGCCAGCAGCGCCCCACCAGGAGGCACAGATACGCAGTATTTT.

This chain connects TRBV27 to TRBJ1-5; D ambiguous. Per the germline V gene, CDR1 is MNHEY and CDR2 is SMNVEV (reference sequence). This CDR3 region has 16 residues. V shed 6 bases and J shed 2 bases, with 17 bases lying between them. The CDR3 sequence: CASRPWVGSGNQPQHF. In DNA form, the CDR3 reads TGTGCCAGCAGGCCTTGGGTAGGAAGCGGCAATCAGCCCCAGCATTTT.

This clonotype was observed at least ten times. The chain couples TRBV7-8 to TRBJ2-3, with D perhaps assigned TRBD1 or TRBD2 (5 bases each). Germline CDR1 SGHVS, CDR2 FQNEAQ. The ends were cut back, 5 bases at V and 3 bases at J, with 18 bases in the middle. The CDR3 runs to 16 residues. CDR3 DNA: TGTGCCAGCAGCGCAGTTCTGGGGGAAGATACAGATACGCAGTATTTT. Protein: CASSAVLGEDTDTQYF. Drawing the rest from reference TRBV7-8 and TRBJ2-3, the complete variable domain is GAGVSQSPRYKVAKRGQDVALRCDPISGHVSLFWYQQALGQGPEFLTYFQNEAQLDKSGLPSDRFFAERPEGSVSTLKIQRTQQEDSAVYLCASSAVLGEDTDTQYFGPGTRLTVL.

This clonotype appeared a few times. The chain couples TRBV28 to TRBJ2-6; D may be TRBD1 (5 bases). This CDR3 is built from 16 residues. V was cut by 4 bases and J by 0 bases, with 10 bases left in between. Germline CDR1 reads MDHEN; CDR2 reads SYDVKM. CDR3 DNA: TGTGCCAGCAGTTCGTACAGGCACTCTGGGGCCAACGTCCTGACTTTC. It codes for CASSSYRHSGANVLTF.

The CDR3 nucleotides read TGCAGCGTTGAAGAAACGGGCGGGGCCTACAATGAGCAGTTCTTC. It codes for CSVEETGGAYNEQFF. The chain employs TRBV29-1 and TRBJ2-1; possibly TRBD2 for D (6 bases). The CDR3 contains 15 residues. The ends were cut back, 0 bases at V and 2 bases at J, with 11 bases in the middle. Germline values: CDR1 SQVTM, CDR2 ANQGSEA.

V usage is TRBV7-6 and J usage is TRBJ2-7; 10 positions agree with TRBD1. The CDR3 is made up of 18 amino acids. Germline V lookup: CDR1 SGHVS, CDR2 FNYEAQ. The trim removed 1 base at V and 0 bases at J, leaving 9 bases unmatched. The CDR3: CASSLGTGTGVHSYEQYF. For the CDR3, the DNA is TGTGCCAGCAGCTTAGGTACCGGGACAGGGGTCCACTCCTACGAGCAGTACTTC.

Ten or more counts support this clonotype. The rearrangement joins TRBV12-3 or TRBV12-4 to TRBJ1-1; no reliable D call. The V and J ends lost 3 bases and 1 base respectively, with 12 bases between them. The CDR3 is 15 residues long. The chain's CDR3 is CASSFVAGPNTEAFF. CDR3 coding DNA: TGTGCCAGCAGTTTCGTGGCCGGACCGAACACTGAAGCTTTCTTT.

This clonotype was observed a handful of times. The V and J genes are TRBV5-5 and TRBJ2-3, with D possibly being TRBD2 (5 bases). The CDR3 spans 15 residues. The V gene lost 4 bases and the J gene lost 2 bases, with 14 bases spanning the gap. The germline V gene encodes CDR1 SGHKS and CDR2 YYEKEE (reference sequence). The CDR3 bases are TGTGCCAGCAGCCCCGGCGGGCTGATCACAGATACGCAGTATTTT. Residues: CASSPGGLITDTQYF.

The chain combines TRBV11-3 with TRBJ2-1; D gene ambiguous. Germline-derived CDR1 and CDR2 are SGHNT and YENEEA. The CDR3 covers 13 residues. V dropped 1 base and J dropped 9 bases, with 10 bases sitting between them. CDR3 sequence reads: CASSLGSYGEQFF. For the CDR3, the DNA is TGTGCCAGCAGCTTAGGAAGTTATGGTGAGCAGTTCTTC. Complete variable domain (other parts from reference TRBV11-3 and TRBJ2-1): EAGVVQSPRYKIIEKKQPVAFWCNPISGHNTLYWYLQNLGQGPELLIRYENEEAVDDSQLPKDRFSAERLKGVDSTLKIQPAELGDSAVYLCASSLGSYGEQFFGPGTRLTVL.